This TCR beta chain appears in the sequencing data of a study of T cells in localized non-small cell lung cancer. There are a few counts of this clone. Its antigen is not identified. Profiling relied on immunoSEQ multiplex PCR, and the TCRdb table lists in-frame clones only, not all of them. The table records more than 45,000 clones, around three quarters of them present only once. Study-wide results and limits: Tumor trailed uninvolved adjacent lung in T cell clonality, which peaked there. Adjacent lung tissue had a median roughly 55 of the top 100 clones found in the tumor. Because researchers sequenced only one region of the tumor, heterogeneity is still possible. Longer overall survival was seen with higher T cell density measured in blood.

The sample in question was peripheral blood, obtained before any cancer treatment. This TCR was sampled from a man aged 40 to 75 with stage I squamous cell lung carcinoma.

CDR3 sequence reads: CASSLSRGVADTQYF. The CDR3 nucleotides are TGTGCCAGCAGCTTGTCGCGGGGGGTCGCAGATACGCAGTATTTT. This chain connects TRBV13 to TRBJ2-3, with 8 nucleotides matching TRBD2. This CDR3 contains 15 residues. J lost 4 bases, V lost 3 bases, and 6 bases had no gene match. CDR1 is PRHDT, CDR2 FYEKMQ, per germline (reference sequence).